Each of the 21 T cell receptor beta chains below was sequenced from the same sample in a study of blood T cell repertoires in COVID-19. Sequenced by immunoSEQ multiplex PCR; TCRdb stores in-frame clones only, minus some. In the table there are about 190,000 clones, less than 85% of which are singletons. The specimen was peripheral blood. The source of these receptors is a middle-aged man who had recovered from COVID-19.

This chain links TRBV7-2 with TRBJ1-5; 7 nucleotides match TRBD1. Germline CDR1 SGHTA, CDR2 FQGNSA. J gave up 1 base and V 5 bases, and 11 bases lay outside the gene matches. This CDR3 has 17 residues. CDR3 sequence (DNA): TGTGCCAGCAGCAGATCAGGGGGACCTACGAGCAATCAGCCCCAGCATTTT. Amino acids: CASSRSGGPTSNQPQHF.

The rearrangement links TRBV2 to TRBJ2-1, with a possible D match to TRBD2 (6 bases). The germline V gene encodes CDR1 SNHLY and CDR2 FYNNEI. V lost 6 bases to trimming and J lost 6 bases, with 18 bases between them. This CDR3 is 15 amino acids long. CDR3 region: CASRKGWQGGNEQFF. The CDR3 DNA is TGTGCCAGCAGGAAAGGCTGGCAGGGAGGCAATGAGCAGTTCTTC.

This clone has just one count. J is TRBJ1-3 and V is TRBV3-1 (or the pseudogene TRBV3-2); D ambiguous. Trimming pared 0 bases from V and 0 bases from J, leaving 3 bases between. The CDR3 runs to 14 residues. The germline V gene encodes CDR1 LGHDT and CDR2 YNNKEL (reference sequence). The CDR3 region is CASSQDNSGNTIYF. The CDR3 nucleotides read TGTGCCAGCAGCCAAGACAACTCTGGAAACACCATATATTTT.

This clone was picked up one time. This chain connects TRBV7-3 to TRBJ2-2, with D tentatively TRBD1 (5 bases). From germline, CDR1 is SGHTA and CDR2 FQGTGA. This CDR3 comprises 16 residues. The V end was cut by 1 base, the J end by 1 base, with 10 bases between. CDR3 residues: CASSLMSGLNTGELFF. In DNA form, the CDR3 reads TGTGCCAGCAGCTTAATGTCAGGGTTGAACACCGGGGAGCTGTTTTTT.

J is TRBJ1-5 and V is TRBV1. TRBV1 is termed a pseudogene. The CDR3 consists of 16 residues. The CDR3 DNA is TGCACCAGCAGCCAAGTATCCCTTTATAGCAATCAGCCCCAGCATTTT. Protein: CTSSQVSLYSNQPQHF.

The chain uses TRBV10-1 and TRBJ2-2, with 10 bases lining up with TRBD2. The CDR3 extends over 16 amino acids. V shed 6 bases and J 8 bases; nucleotides not matched to a gene: 12. Germline V gene sequence: CDR1 WNHNN, CDR2 SYGVQD (reference sequence). CDR3 amino acids: CASSPSGSTVGGELFF. The CDR3 DNA reads TGCGCCAGCAGCCCTAGCGGGAGCACCGTCGGGGGGGAGCTGTTTTTT.

The CDR3 DNA is TGTGCCAGCACCATCGGACAGGGTAGCACCGGGGAGCTGTTTTTT. Residues: CASTIGQGSTGELFF. This chain connects TRBV2 to TRBJ2-2, with 8 bases lining up with TRBD1. The J segment lost 4 bases and the V segment lost 7 bases, leaving 8 bases of the junction unmatched. Germline CDR1 SNHLY, CDR2 FYNNEI. The CDR3 is made up of 15 amino acids.

The chain couples TRBV5-1 to TRBJ2-3; TRBD2 aligns across 10 bases. Germline V gene lookup returns CDR1 SGHRS and CDR2 YFSETQ. V lost 0 bases and J lost 1; bases outside the gene matches: 8. The CDR3 sequence is 18 residues long. This chain's CDR3 is CASSLEVSSGRGTDTQYF. For the CDR3, the DNA is TGCGCCAGCAGCTTGGAGGTTTCCAGCGGGAGGGGCACAGATACGCAGTATTTT.

CDR3 DNA sequence: TGCGCCAGCAGCAGCGACAGGGGCCTCTACAATGAGCAGTTCTTC. Amino acid sequence: CASSSDRGLYNEQFF. The rearrangement uses TRBV5-1 and TRBJ2-1, with 8 bases aligning to TRBD1. Germline CDR1 SGHRS, CDR2 YFSETQ. V lost 4 bases, J lost 3 bases, and 6 bases stayed unmatched. The CDR3 extends over 15 amino acids.

The chain employs TRBV5-1 and TRBJ1-6; 8 bases map to TRBD1. This CDR3 has 14 amino acids. Germline CDR1 is SGHRS and CDR2 is YFSETQ. V shed 4 bases, J shed 7 bases, and the junction held 4 bases outside the gene matches. The CDR3 region has the DNA TGCGCCAGCAGCCCGGACAGGGTGAATTCACCCCTCCACTTT. Encoded protein: CASSPDRVNSPLHF.

V and J are TRBV30 and TRBJ1-2, with D maybe TRBD1 (6 bases). Germline V gene lookup returns CDR1 GTSNPN and CDR2 SVGIG (reference sequence). This CDR3 contains 12 residues. Between the trimmed V and J ends, which lost 6 bases and 4 bases, there was a span of 12 bases. The DNA of the CDR3 is TGTGCCTGCGGACAGAATTCCTATGGCTACACCTTC. Its translation: CACGQNSYGYTF.

V usage is TRBV30 and J usage is TRBJ1-4; 7 nucleotides align to TRBD1. The germline V gene has CDR1 GTSNPN and CDR2 SVGIG (reference sequence). This CDR3 comprises 15 residues. The trim removed 1 base at V and 6 bases at J, leaving 8 bases unmatched. CDR3 nucleotides: TGTGCCTGGAGTGCAGGGACAGACCCTGATGAAAAACTGTTTTTT. Its protein product is CAWSAGTDPDEKLFF.

The V gene is TRBV5-1, the J gene TRBJ2-3; TRBD2 matches at 13 bases. The length of the CDR3 is 16 residues. Germline V gene data show CDR1 as SGHRS and CDR2 as YFSETQ. V gave up 4 bases and J gave up 7 bases; unmatched junction bases: 9. CDR3: CASSELAGGPENTQYF. The CDR3 coding sequence is TGCGCCAGCAGCGAACTAGCGGGAGGGCCGGAAAATACGCAGTATTTT.

The CDR3 sequence is CASSLSSGAYNEQFF. The CDR3 nucleotides read TGCGCCAGCAGCTTGAGTAGCGGGGCCTACAATGAGCAGTTCTTC. This chain joins TRBV5-1 and TRBJ2-1, with TRBD2 matching over 8 bases. The CDR3 loop spans 15 amino acids. Germline CDR1 SGHRS, CDR2 YFSETQ. J gave up 2 bases and V 1 base, and 2 bases lay outside the gene matches.

The chain has TRBV19 and TRBJ1-6; D is undetermined. CDR1 and CDR2 (germline): LNHDA, SQIVND (reference sequence). This CDR3 contains 16 residues. V was shortened by 7 bases and J by 0 bases, with 13 bases between the two germline ends. The CDR3 DNA sequence: TGTGCCAGTAATCCCAGGCGAAGCTCCTATAATTCACCCCTCCACTTT. Translating gives CASNPRRSSYNSPLHF. Complete variable domain (other parts from reference TRBV19 and TRBJ1-6): DGGITQSPKYLFRKEGQNVTLSCEQNLNHDAMYWYRQDPGQGLRLIYYSQIVNDFQKGDIAEGYSVSREKKESFPLTVTSAQKNPTAFYLCASNPRRSSYNSPLHFGNGTRLTVT.

The rearrangement joins TRBV6-5 to TRBJ1-5; 8 positions agree with TRBD1. The CDR3 runs 15 residues. Germline lookup yields CDR1 MNHEY and CDR2 SVGAGI. V lost 5 bases to trimming and J lost 9 bases; unmatched junction nucleotides: 12. The CDR3: CASSQFQQGGGPQHF. The CDR3 DNA is TGTGCCAGCAGTCAGTTCCAACAGGGGGGTGGGCCCCAGCATTTT.

The rearrangement uses TRBV10-1 and TRBJ1-1; possibly TRBD1 for D (5 bases). The CDR3 spans 16 residues. The germline gives CDR1 WNHNN, CDR2 SYGVQD (reference sequence). Between the trimmed V and J ends, which lost 3 bases and 0 bases, there was a span of 14 bases. The CDR3 DNA reads as TGCGCCAGCAGTGACCATCGCGGACACTTGAACACTGAAGCTTTCTTT. This gives the protein CASSDHRGHLNTEAFF.

The chain is built from TRBV29-1 and TRBJ1-5; no clear D. This CDR3 has 13 amino acids. V was clipped by 5 bases and J by 0 bases, with 8 bases between them. From germline, CDR1 is SQVTM and CDR2 ANQGSEA. CDR3: CSVITASNQPQHF. CDR3 DNA sequence: TGCAGCGTTATTACAGCTAGCAATCAGCCCCAGCATTTT.

V is TRBV7-3 and J is TRBJ1-1; D gene ambiguous. The CDR3 has 13 residues. Germline values: CDR1 SGHTA, CDR2 FQGTGA. V lost 1 base and J 1 base, leaving 4 bases between the germline ends. Written as DNA, the CDR3 is TGTGCCAGCAGCTTAATGAGGAACACTGAAGCTTTCTTT. As protein: CASSLMRNTEAFF.

This CDR3 is CASSLLVTSSVTDTQYF. In nucleotides, the CDR3 is TGTGCCAGCAGTTTGTTAGTGACTAGTAGCGTGACAGATACGCAGTATTTT. The J gene is TRBJ2-3, the V gene TRBV27, with a weak D call TRBD2 (6 bases). V gave up 3 bases and J gave up 3 bases, with 19 bases separating them. The CDR3 loop spans 17 amino acids. Germline V CDR1 and CDR2: MNHEY, SMNVEV (reference sequence).

Many counts were recorded for this clone. Other DNA sequences in this specimen translate into the identical CDR3. This chain joins TRBV30 and TRBJ1-5, with 8 bases lining up with TRBD1. The V gene's germline CDR1 is GTSNPN and CDR2 SVGIG (reference sequence). CDR3 size: 13 residues. V shed 1 base and J 6 bases; nucleotides not matched to a gene: 2. CDR3 sequence reads: CAWSAGGGQPQHF. The DNA of the CDR3 is TGTGCCTGGAGTGCAGGGGGCGGTCAGCCCCAGCATTTT.